One and the same sample provided the 14 T cell receptor beta chains below, sequenced in a study of T cell repertoires in cytomegalovirus infection. From the reads, TCRdb called clonotypes with MiXCR, one entry per CDR3 protein. The sample records over 250,000 distinct CDR3 sequences, roughly 26% being singletons. The sequencing sample was made of PBMCs. Receptors were obtained from a human donor in good health (CMV status not recorded). Some clones in this sample may be carry-over from other donors' samples.

Ten or more counts support this clonotype. This chain uses TRBV7-7 with TRBJ2-1; 8 nucleotides align to TRBD2. This CDR3 is built from 18 residues. CDR1 SSHAT and CDR2 FNYEAQ come from the germline V gene (reference sequence). V shed 5 bases and J 4 bases; nucleotides not matched to a gene: 16. The CDR3 is CASSPALTTSGGYNEQFF. The CDR3 coding sequence is TGTGCCAGCAGCCCCGCCCTAACTACTAGCGGAGGTTACAATGAGCAGTTCTTC.

Concerning this clonotype itself: It may be a read error: a sequence one base away is much more abundant. V and J are TRBV27 and TRBJ1-5, with unresolved D. V lost 6 bases, J lost 0 bases, and 15 bases lay in between. Germline-derived CDR1 and CDR2 are MNHEY and SMNVEV (reference sequence). This CDR3 region has 16 residues. The CDR3 DNA is TGTGCCAGCAGATTGTCTACCCCGTATAGCAATCAGCCCCAGCATTTT. It encodes CASRLSTPYSNQPQHF.

This chain connects TRBV7-2 to TRBJ1-1; perhaps TRBD1 as D (6 bases). CDR3 length: 12 residues. With 5 bases removed from V and 7 bases from J, the gap between germline ends came to 11 bases. In germline, CDR1 is SGHTA, CDR2 FQGNSA. The CDR3 loop is CASSRGGFEAFF. The DNA of the CDR3 is TGTGCCAGCAGCCGAGGGGGTTTTGAAGCTTTCTTT.

This clonotype was recorded many times. This sequence joins TRBV7-9 and TRBJ2-3, with a possible D match to TRBD1 (5 bases). This CDR3 has 16 residues. Germline V gene sequence: CDR1 SEHNR, CDR2 FQNEAQ (reference sequence). The ends were cut back, 4 bases at V and 0 bases at J, with 14 bases in the middle. The CDR3 nucleotides read TGTGCCAGCAGCTCCGGACACTTTTCTAGCACAGATACGCAGTATTTT. The encoded protein is CASSSGHFSSTDTQYF.

V gene TRBV6-2 or TRBV6-3 combines with J gene TRBJ2-7; perhaps TRBD2 as D (6 bases). The CDR3 runs 12 residues. Trimming cost V 10 bases and J 9 bases, with 19 bases left between them. Germline V gives CDR1 MNHEY, CDR2 SVGEGT. This chain's CDR3 is CAIQDPDYSQYF. CDR3 coding DNA: TGTGCCATACAGGATCCGGACTACTCGCAGTACTTC.

This clonotype was detected a few times. The rearrangement links TRBV7-9 to TRBJ1-4, with D possibly matching TRBD1 (5 bases). Per germline, CDR1 SEHNR and CDR2 FQNEAQ (reference sequence). V was trimmed by 5 bases and J by 6 bases, leaving 16 bases between them. CDR3 length: 15 amino acids. The CDR3 nucleotides read TGTGCCAGCAGCGCCCGGCCTAGGGGAGATGAAAAACTGTTTTTT. It translates to CASSARPRGDEKLFF. The whole variable domain, remainder taken from reference TRBV7-9 and TRBJ1-4, is DTGVSQNPRHKITKRGQNVTFRCDPISEHNRLYWYRQTLGQGPEFLTYFQNEAQLEKSRLLSDRFSAERPKGSFSTLEIQRTEQGDSAMYLCASSARPRGDEKLFFGSGTQLSVL.

The chain recombines TRBV20-1 with TRBJ2-5; D call uncertain. The germline CDR1 and CDR2 sequences are DFQATT and SNEGSKA (reference sequence). This CDR3 is 12 amino acids long. V was shortened by 3 bases and J by 3 bases, with 8 bases between the two germline ends. Written as DNA, the CDR3 is TGCAGTGCTAGTCATCGAGAAGAGACCCAGTACTTC. It encodes CSASHREETQYF.

The chain has TRBV12-3 or TRBV12-4 and TRBJ2-7; weak D call: TRBD2 (6 bases). The CDR3 is 13 amino acids. Trimming took off 3 bases at V and 3 bases at J, with 9 bases between the two ends. CDR3 sequence (DNA): TGTGCCAGCAGTTTTGGAGGGAACTACGAGCAGTACTTC. Residues: CASSFGGNYEQYF.

This clonotype was counted many times. The chain carries TRBV7-9 and TRBJ2-7; D remains unclear. Germline-derived CDR1 and CDR2 are SEHNR and FQNEAQ (reference sequence). The CDR3 is made up of 15 amino acids. Trimming took off 1 base at V and 3 bases at J, with 13 bases between the two ends. CDR3 DNA sequence: TGTGCCAGCAGCTTAGGGCCTATCGGTCACTACGAGCAGTACTTC. As protein: CASSLGPIGHYEQYF. Variable domain in full (rest from reference TRBV7-9 and TRBJ2-7): DTGVSQNPRHKITKRGQNVTFRCDPISEHNRLYWYRQTLGQGPEFLTYFQNEAQLEKSRLLSDRFSAERPKGSFSTLEIQRTEQGDSAMYLCASSLGPIGHYEQYFGPGTRLTVT.

This chain joins TRBV27 and TRBJ2-7; D perhaps matches TRBD1 (5 bases). Trimming took 4 bases from V and 0 from J, leaving 16 bases between them. Germline loops: CDR1 MNHEY, CDR2 SMNVEV (reference sequence). The CDR3 length is 16 residues. The CDR3 DNA is TGTGCCAGCAGTTATCCCCCACAGGAAAGCTCCTACGAGCAGTACTTC. This codes for CASSYPPQESSYEQYF.

The gene calls are TRBV28 and TRBJ1-2, with unresolved D. Germline V gene sequence: CDR1 MDHEN, CDR2 SYDVKM. This CDR3 has 14 amino acids. Trimming pared 7 bases from V and 1 base from J, leaving 13 bases between. The DNA of the CDR3 is TGTGCCAGCATTGAGGCAGCCCTTAACTATGGCTACACCTTC. This encodes CASIEAALNYGYTF.

The gene calls are TRBV13 and TRBJ2-1; 8 bases are shared with TRBD1. The V gene's germline CDR1 is PRHDT and CDR2 FYEKMQ (reference sequence). The CDR3 runs 13 residues. Unmatched junction bases numbered 6, after V lost 5 bases and J lost 9 bases. CDR3 nucleotides: TGTGCCAGCAGCATCCGGACAGGGACTGAGCAGTTCTTC. Its protein product is CASSIRTGTEQFF.

J is TRBJ2-3 and V is TRBV11-2; D not certain. The V end lost 3 bases, the J end lost 5 bases, and 21 bases lay between the germline ends. In germline, CDR1 is SGHAT, CDR2 FQNNGV. This CDR3 has 17 residues. The CDR3 DNA is TGTGCCAGCAGCTTCGTTGGACCGGTACCGCGCGAAGATACGCAGTATTTT. This sequence encodes CASSFVGPVPREDTQYF.

The chain recombines TRBV20-1 with TRBJ2-3, with 7 bases matching TRBD1. The CDR3 extends over 16 amino acids. Germline V gene lookup returns CDR1 DFQATT and CDR2 SNEGSKA (reference sequence). The V gene end was trimmed by 6 bases and the J gene end by 4 bases; junction bases not matched to a gene: 16. The CDR3 nucleotides read TGCAGTGCGGGGAGTTCGGGGACAGAATTTGCAGATACGCAGTATTTT. It codes for CSAGSSGTEFADTQYF.